Each of the 13 T cell receptor beta chains below was sequenced from the same sample in a study of T-cell reconstitution after alpha-beta-depleted transplantation in children. Unique molecular identifiers were used to barcode this TCRbeta library. One entry per CDR3 protein, called by TCRdb with MiXCR from the PCR reads. The table has hundreds of thousands of distinct CDR3 sequences, about 12% seen once. Here the sequenced sample was PBMCs, taken before TCRalphabeta/CD19-depleted stem cell transplant. Receptors were obtained from a girl aged 2-10 years with congenital amegakaryocytic thrombocytopenia, due to receive a stem cell transplant.

This clonotype was seen ten or more times. The chain has TRBV29-1 and TRBJ2-7; D is ambiguous. This CDR3 has 13 amino acids. V shed 5 bases and J shed 2 bases, with 13 bases lying between them. Germline CDR1 is SQVTM and CDR2 is ANQGSEA. The chain's CDR3 is CSVISALTYEQYF. The CDR3 bases are TGCAGCGTTATTTCAGCGCTTACCTACGAGCAGTACTTC.

This clonotype was recorded at least ten times. The chain carries TRBV20-1 and TRBJ2-1, with 7 nucleotides matching TRBD2. Trimming cost V 1 base and J 7 bases; bases outside gene matches: 13. The CDR3 is 16 amino acids. Germline CDR1 is DFQATT and CDR2 is SNEGSKA (reference sequence). CDR3 sequence: CSARVPMTGGTNEQFF. The CDR3 coding sequence is TGCAGTGCTAGAGTTCCTATGACGGGAGGTACTAATGAGCAGTTCTTC.

This clonotype was counted many times. The chain joins TRBV24-1 to TRBJ2-1; D is possibly TRBD1 (5 bases). CDR3 length: 15 residues. Germline-derived CDR1 and CDR2 are KGHDR and SFDVKD. With 8 bases removed from V and 1 base from J, the gap between germline ends came to 14 bases. CDR3 in amino acids: CATIAGKSSYNEQFF. Here the CDR3 DNA reads TGTGCCACCATTGCAGGGAAAAGTTCCTACAATGAGCAGTTCTTC.

In its sample, this clonotype was seen a few times. The V and J genes are TRBV7-2 and TRBJ2-7; 8 bases agree with TRBD1. The germline V gene encodes CDR1 SGHTA and CDR2 FQGNSA. The J segment lost 5 bases and the V segment lost 5 bases, leaving 5 bases of the junction unmatched. The CDR3 contains 13 residues. CDR3 DNA: TGTGCCAGCAGCCATACCAGGGGGCACGAGCAGTACTTC. Protein sequence: CASSHTRGHEQYF.

The rearrangement uses TRBV11-1 and TRBJ2-5; 7 bases agree with TRBD2. The ends lost 4 bases at V and 5 bases at J; junction bases unmatched: 19. Germline values: CDR1 SGHAT, CDR2 FQDESV (reference sequence). CDR3 length: 18 residues. The CDR3 sequence: CASSSAGGSWLFDETQYF. Here the CDR3 DNA reads TGTGCCAGCAGCTCTGCAGGCGGGAGTTGGTTGTTTGACGAGACCCAGTACTTC.

This clonotype was observed at least ten times. The DNA of the CDR3 is TGTGCCATCAGTGAGGGACTAGAAGAGACCCAGTACTTC. As protein: CAISEGLEETQYF. J is TRBJ2-5 and V is TRBV10-3; 7 nucleotides match TRBD2. Per germline, CDR1 ENHRY and CDR2 SYGVKD. The CDR3 has 13 amino acids. J was trimmed by 3 bases and V by 2 bases; bases with no gene match: 0.

This clonotype has just a few counts. This chain connects TRBV5-1 to TRBJ2-1, with 7 bases aligning to TRBD2. The CDR3 is 14 amino acids. The junction had 7 bases not matched to a gene; V was cut back by 3 bases and J by 7 bases. Germline CDR1 SGHRS, CDR2 YFSETQ. CDR3 sequence reads: CASSWAGERNEQFF. CDR3 bases: TGCGCCAGCAGCTGGGCGGGAGAGAGGAATGAGCAGTTCTTC. The whole variable domain, remainder taken from reference TRBV5-1 and TRBJ2-1, is KAGVTQTPRYLIKTRGQQVTLSCSPISGHRSVSWYQQTPGQGLQFLFEYFSETQRNKGNFPGRFSGRQFSNSRSEMNVSTLELGDSALYLCASSWAGERNEQFFGPGTRLTVL.

The CDR3 sequence is CASSSSLAGEDTGELFF. The CDR3 nucleotides read TGTGCCAGCAGCTCATCCCTAGCGGGAGAGGACACCGGGGAGCTGTTTTTT. The chain joins TRBV5-5 to TRBJ2-2, with 10 bases that match TRBD2. Germline-derived CDR1 and CDR2 are SGHKS and YYEKEE (reference sequence). The CDR3 length is 17 residues. V trimming: 3 bases; J trimming: 3 bases; junction bases outside the gene matches: 8.

This clonotype showed up many times. The V gene is TRBV7-2, the J gene TRBJ2-1; 11 bases agree with TRBD2. From germline, CDR1 is SGHTA and CDR2 FQGNSA. Trimming removed 0 bases from V and 7 bases from J; junction bases left unmatched: 2. The CDR3 covers 15 residues. CDR3 loop: CASSLASGRANEQFF. CDR3 DNA: TGTGCCAGCAGCTTAGCTAGCGGGAGGGCTAATGAGCAGTTCTTC.

The table lists this clonotype with a few counts. The chain couples TRBV20-1 to TRBJ2-7; 9 nucleotides line up with TRBD1. V lost 2 bases and J lost 7; bases outside the gene matches: 3. The CDR3 sequence is 12 residues long. Germline V CDR1 and CDR2: DFQATT, SNEGSKA (reference sequence). Here the CDR3 reads CSARPTGGEQYF. CDR3 sequence (DNA): TGCAGTGCTAGACCGACAGGGGGTGAGCAGTACTTC.

The gene calls are TRBV3-1 and TRBJ2-3; perhaps TRBD2 as D (6 bases). The CDR3 consists of 15 residues. Germline values: CDR1 LGHDT, CDR2 YNNKEL (reference sequence). The ends were cut back, 4 bases at V and 1 base at J, with 12 bases in the middle. CDR3 bases: TGTGCCAGCAGCCCCCCGGGACTCGGCACAGATACGCAGTATTTT. Residues: CASSPPGLGTDTQYF.

In this sample, this clonotype turned up many times. The J gene is TRBJ2-1, the V gene TRBV29-1; no clear D. The germline V and J ends were trimmed by 0 bases and 1 base, with 13 bases remaining between them. Germline V CDR1 and CDR2: SQVTM, ANQGSEA. CDR3 length: 16 residues. The CDR3 region is CSVEDPRLGSYNEQFF. The CDR3 DNA is TGCAGCGTTGAAGACCCGAGATTGGGGTCCTACAATGAGCAGTTCTTC.

There are a few counts of this clonotype. The rearrangement links TRBV29-1 to TRBJ1-2; D might be TRBD1 (6 bases). In germline, CDR1 is SQVTM, CDR2 ANQGSEA. V dropped 6 bases and J dropped 4 bases, with 18 bases sitting between them. CDR3 length equals 14 residues. CDR3 loop: CSVSPRGGGYGYTF. In nucleotides, the CDR3 is TGCAGCGTATCACCGCGAGGGGGAGGCTATGGCTACACCTTC.